The T cell receptor (beta chain) under discussion was sequenced for a study of a mutant IDH1 vaccine in newly diagnosed glioma. About the research overall: At weeks 1, 3, 5, 7, 11, 15, 19 and 23, patients received a vaccination, eight in all. Vaccines were begun 4-6 weeks after radiotherapy alone, or with temozolomide cycles. Patients had received radiotherapy, temozolomide, or both previously, most receiving both. General study points: With respect to changes in top peripheral T cell clonotypes, pseudoprogression seemed unrelated.

Some clones are missing from TCRdb's copy, which holds only in-frame ones; the method was immunoSEQ multiplex PCR. The sample includes tens of thousands of clones, 75% to 85% of them seen just once. This clone showed up just once. Antigen specificity is unknown. The time point here: week 5, during vaccination. A 20-mer mutant IDH1 peptide at 300 ug was injected subcutaneously with topical imiquimod. This clonotype was obtained from a man between 40 and 49 years old with glioma. Sequenced material: PBMCs, taken from a glioma patient whose treatment included an IDH1 peptide vaccine.

The CDR3 sequence is CASSMWAMNTEAFF. The CDR3 region has the DNA TGTGCCAGTAGTATGTGGGCCATGAACACTGAAGCTTTCTTT. The chain has TRBV19 and TRBJ1-1; D remains ambiguous. Germline values: CDR1 LNHDA, CDR2 SQIVND (reference sequence). V lost 3 bases, J lost 0 bases, and 8 bases lay in between. This CDR3 region has 14 residues.